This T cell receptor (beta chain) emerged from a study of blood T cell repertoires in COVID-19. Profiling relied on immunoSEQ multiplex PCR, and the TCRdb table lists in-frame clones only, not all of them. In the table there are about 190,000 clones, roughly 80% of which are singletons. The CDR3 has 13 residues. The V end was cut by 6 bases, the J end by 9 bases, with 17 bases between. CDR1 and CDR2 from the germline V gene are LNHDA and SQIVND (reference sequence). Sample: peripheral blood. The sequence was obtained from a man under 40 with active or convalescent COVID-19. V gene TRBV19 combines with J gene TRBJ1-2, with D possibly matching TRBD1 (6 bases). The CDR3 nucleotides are TGTGCCAGTAGACGGGGGGCACAGTCGAGCTACACCTTC. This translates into CASRRGAQSSYTF.